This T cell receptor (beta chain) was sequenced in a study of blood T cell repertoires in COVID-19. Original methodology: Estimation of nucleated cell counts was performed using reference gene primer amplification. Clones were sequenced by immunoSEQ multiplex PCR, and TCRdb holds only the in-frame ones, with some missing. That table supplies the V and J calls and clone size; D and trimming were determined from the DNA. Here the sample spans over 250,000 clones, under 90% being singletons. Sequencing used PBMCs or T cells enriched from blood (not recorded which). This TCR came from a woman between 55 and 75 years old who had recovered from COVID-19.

The CDR3 DNA sequence: TGTGCCAGCAGCGTACAGAGCGGGTCGACTTACGAGCAGTACTTC. It is translated as CASSVQSGSTYEQYF. The chain links TRBV7-2 to TRBJ2-7; tentative D call: TRBD2 (6 bases). Trimming stripped 5 bases from V and 4 bases from J, with 18 bases between. From germline, CDR1 is SGHTA and CDR2 FQGNSA. This CDR3 is 15 amino acids long.